The clone carrying this T cell receptor beta chain is judged large. Its cognate antigen is unknown. This record comes from a study of immune cell composition in non-small cell lung cancer. Study-wide results and caveats: Squamous lung tumours showed higher top 10 clone scores and clonality than adenocarcinomas.

Sequenced by immunoSEQ multiplex PCR; TCRdb stores in-frame clones only, minus some. The sample holds 5,100 or so clones, 70% to 90% seen once. V lost 6 bases, J lost 4 bases, and 5 bases stayed unmatched. Germline V gene data show CDR1 as MNHEY and CDR2 as SVGAGI. This CDR3 comprises 13 residues. The TCR sequence derives from a human donor with non-small cell lung cancer. Sequenced sample: lung tumor tissue. The genes are TRBV6-5 and TRBJ2-7, with 8 bases that match TRBD1. Here the CDR3 DNA reads TGTGCCAGCAGGCACAGGGGGTGGTACGAGCAGTACTTC. This translates into CASRHRGWYEQYF.